This TCR beta chain was profiled in a study of vaccination and CD4 T cells after COVID-19. Study-wide context: Nasal swab PCR identified SARS-CoV-2 in the convalescent patients, of whom about ten were mild and one severe. A CEFX pool, an HIV-1 Nef pool, or no peptide went to control cultures. Each individual in the study obtained two doses of BNT162b2 or mRNA-1273 vaccine.

The Oncomine TCR Beta short-read assay was applied to DNA of cultured CD4+ T cells. TCRdb re-analysed the PCR reads in MiXCR, keeping a single row per CDR3 protein. The table lists 13,000 to 15,000 distinct CDR3 sequences, around half of them singletons, with roughly 10% in the top ten. With regard to this clonotype: The antigen is undetermined.

Study results and limitations: The study found that a median approximately 90% of reactive clones in convalescent patients appeared only post-vaccination.

As for treatment: 10-day PBMC culture with coronavirus spike peptide pools or control peptides (ViraFEST assay). Trimming took off 11 bases at V and 9 bases at J, with 18 bases between the two ends. This CDR3 spans 12 amino acids. Germline V CDR1 and CDR2: SNHLY, FYNNEI. Sequencing was done on a sample of CD4+ T cells from blood, cultured in vitro. The chain links TRBV2 to TRBJ2-3; D is perhaps TRBD1 (6 bases). The sequence was collected from a human donor who had recovered from COVID-19. Here the CDR3 reads CAGQRDIDTQYF. CDR3 bases: TGTGCCGGTCAACGGGACATCGACACGCAGTATTTT.